The 3 T cell receptor beta chains presented below share a single source sample, sequenced in a study of blood T cells in healthy people across ages. Primers used in a second PCR of about 7 to 12 cycles were a sample-barcoded 5' primer and a J-beta primer mix. TCRdb re-called the 5' RACE reads with MiXCR, one entry per CDR3 protein. The sample records 550,000 to 750,000 distinct CDR3 sequences, 20% to 25% being singletons. The sequencing input was blood. The receptors originated from a man aged 70-80 years in good health.

The chain employs TRBV28 and TRBJ2-1; 8 bases fit TRBD2. CDR3 size: 16 residues. V shed 6 bases, J shed 6 bases, and the junction held 13 bases outside the gene matches. The germline V gene encodes CDR1 MDHEN and CDR2 SYDVKM. This CDR3 reads CASSSLSGSPSNEQFF. Written as DNA, the CDR3 is TGTGCCAGCAGCTCCCTAAGCGGGAGTCCCTCCAATGAGCAGTTCTTC.

J is TRBJ2-1 and V is TRBV27, with D possibly TRBD1 on 5 matching bases. V shed 2 bases and J shed 1 base, with 15 bases lying between them. Germline V gene lookup returns CDR1 MNHEY and CDR2 SMNVEV (reference sequence). The CDR3 has 17 residues. The CDR3 DNA is TGTGCCAGCAGTTTAAGGCCGGTCAGGGCGTCCTACAATGAGCAGTTCTTC. Protein sequence: CASSLRPVRASYNEQFF.

This clonotype was seen only a few times. This chain uses TRBV7-2 with TRBJ2-6; D is uncertain. This CDR3 contains 16 residues. Trimming left V 5 bases short and J 0 bases short, with 11 bases between. Germline V gene lookup returns CDR1 SGHTA and CDR2 FQGNSA. The CDR3 DNA reads TGTGCCAGCAGCAAAAGCCGGTCCTCTGGGGCCAACGTCCTGACTTTC. As protein: CASSKSRSSGANVLTF.